Listed here is a single TCR beta chain. Its antigen is unknown. Base qualities are not at hand, and no much larger clone is one base apart. The germline V gene provides CDR1 KGHDR and CDR2 SFDVKD. Taken from cysteine to phenylalanine, the CDR3 has 14 residues. Solely the CDR3 DNA is kept, with 42 bases framed from the first base. Donors were 30 to 45 systemically healthy Caucasian individuals from Russia aged roughly 6 to 90 years. Approximately 11 milliliters of peripheral blood were drawn from each donor into EDTA-treated Vacutainer tubes. PBMCs were isolated by Ficoll-Paque density-gradient centrifugation, with at least 6.5 million obtained per sample. Total RNA was extracted from PBMCs with Trizol reagent, with at least 5 micrograms obtained per sample. Naive CD45RAhigh/CD27high T cell percentages were measured by flow cytometry on a PBMC aliquot from every donor. This sample was taken from a study of blood T cells in healthy people across ages (dated by TCRdb to the mid-2010s). Regarding the research as a whole: Template switching captured roughly one uniquely barcoded TCR beta cDNA molecule per two T cells in model experiments. Donors were grouped into four age groups: young (average 16 years), middle-aged (under 40), aged (around 60) and long-lived (about 90). To avoid experimental bias, donors of different ages were spread randomly across the sequencing lanes. To track age-related changes in TCR beta repertoire diversity, the study relied on deep sequencing normalized with unique cDNA molecular identifiers. Two additional independent replicas of 1 million unique cDNA reads from the same blood draw were analyzed for two donors (one aged 18 to 29 and one aged 80 or older). Paper-wide results and their limitations: Estimates of total diversity based on one million sequenced T cells were considered lower bounds and underestimates. Because the CMV infection status of the donors was unknown, age-related changes in expanded clonotypes may potentially have been confounded. Since profiling was done on bulk unsorted PBMCs, naive and antigen-experienced compartments could not be conclusively compared. Observed TCR beta diversity correlated strongly with the percentage of naive T cells measured by flow cytometry. The long-lived group showed more naive CD4+ T cells, fewer expanded clones and increased TCR diversity than the aged group, suggesting age selection. As age increased, observed TCR beta diversity per million T cells dropped in a roughly linear way, and a significant reduction was already evident by age roughly 36.

The library was made by 5' RACE. Instrument used: Illumina HiSeq 2500. The second PCR ran for roughly 7 to 11 cycles and used a J-beta primer mix along with a sample-barcoded 5' primer. A template-switch 5' adaptor carrying 12 random nucleotides introduced a unique molecular identifier onto each TCR beta cDNA molecule. Each sample yielded at least 3 million CDR3-containing paired-end reads. First-strand cDNA synthesis was performed from all RNA using the Mint cDNA synthesis kit, with priming by a TRBC-specific oligonucleotide. Following uracil-DNA glycosylase treatment, a first 18-cycle PCR with universal primers M1SS and BC2_uni_R was performed on all cDNA. The published analysis was carried out like this. Normalization of each sample was performed by random selection of 1 million high-quality reads, each carrying a distinct molecular identifier. Instead of being binned into consensus sequences, reads with shared molecular identifiers were discarded. MiTCR, run with a Q25 quality threshold and the strictest error-elimination algorithm, handled CDR3 identification, clonotype clustering and error correction. Lower-bound total TCR beta diversity was estimated with a nonparametric unseen species model using Euler transformation. The public reads were reanalyzed by TCRdb: fastp trimming at Q25, MiXCR alignment, in-frame beta chains only. Entries that share a CDR3 protein sequence are merged under the most common genes and DNA. Clone size and V and J calls follow TCRdb, not the original study. This sample comprises 780,000 or so distinct CDR3 sequences, 45% to 70% of them detected only once. The ten biggest clones cover more than 25% of the sample.

The sample was blood. The chain links TRBV24-1 with TRBJ2-5, with TRBD1 identical over 7 junction bases. Gene TRBJ2-7 matches the end of the DNA better, so the J call may be wrong. The origin of this receptor is a man aged 40-50 years in good health. The CDR3 protein sequence reads: CATSEAGTEYEQYF. Here is the DNA: TGTGCCACCAGTGAAGCCGGGACAGAGTACGAGCAGTACTTC.